This TCR beta chain was observed in a study of CD8+ T cells in alopecia areata. Overall study findings and caveats: An increase in clonality over normal scalp was evident in lesional scalp, especially alopecia totalis/universalis. Shared TCR sequences were less clear between patients than in mice, possibly partly from HLA diversity. Sequences from scalp samples also cover resident alphabeta T cells of normal skin.

CDR1 and CDR2 (germline): SGHRS, YFSETQ. V shed 5 bases and J shed 6 bases, with 11 bases lying between them. The CDR3 spans 13 residues. Sequencing templates came from extracted RNA that was reverse transcribed into cDNA. Generated by immunoSEQ multiplex PCR, the TCRdb table keeps only in-frame clones and is missing some. The sample lists about 120,000 clones, approximately 58% occurring once. Details on this clone: The antigen remains undetermined.

T lymphocytes (CD4+ and CD8+) were sorted from PBMCs. The chain employs TRBV5-1 and TRBJ2-2; perhaps TRBD1 as D (6 bases). Input material: CD4+ T cells sorted from blood. This sequence was found in a human donor in good health. DNA of the CDR3: TGCGCCAGCAGTTTCGAGGGGGCCGGGGAGCTGTTTTTT. It specifies CASSFEGAGELFF.